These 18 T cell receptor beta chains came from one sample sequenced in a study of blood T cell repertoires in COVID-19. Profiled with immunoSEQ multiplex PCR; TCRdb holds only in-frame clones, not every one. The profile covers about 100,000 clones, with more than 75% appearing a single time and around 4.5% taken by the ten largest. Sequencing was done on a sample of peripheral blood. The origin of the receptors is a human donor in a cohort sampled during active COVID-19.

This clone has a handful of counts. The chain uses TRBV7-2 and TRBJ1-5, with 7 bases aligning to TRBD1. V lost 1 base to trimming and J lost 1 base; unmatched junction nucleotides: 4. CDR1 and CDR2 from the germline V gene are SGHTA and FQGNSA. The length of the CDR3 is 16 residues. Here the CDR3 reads CASSLETGASNQPQHF. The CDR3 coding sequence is TGTGCCAGCAGCTTAGAAACAGGGGCGAGCAATCAGCCCCAGCATTTT.

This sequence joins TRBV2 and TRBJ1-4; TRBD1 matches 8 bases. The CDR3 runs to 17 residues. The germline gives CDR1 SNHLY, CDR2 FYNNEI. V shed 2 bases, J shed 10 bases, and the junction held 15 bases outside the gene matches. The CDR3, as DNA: TGTGCCAGCAGTGAAAATCGAGCCGGACAGGGATTTGGAAAACTGTTTTTT. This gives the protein CASSENRAGQGFGKLFF.

CDR3 nucleotide sequence: TGTGCCAGCAGCTTGGTTGCGGGGGCGTCCACAGATACGCAGTATTTT. Its protein product is CASSLVAGASTDTQYF. The chain has TRBV5-6 and TRBJ2-3; TRBD2 might be the D (7 bases). Trimming stripped 0 bases from V and 2 bases from J, with 13 bases between. Germline CDR1 and CDR2: SGHDT and YYEEEE. The CDR3 extends over 16 amino acids.

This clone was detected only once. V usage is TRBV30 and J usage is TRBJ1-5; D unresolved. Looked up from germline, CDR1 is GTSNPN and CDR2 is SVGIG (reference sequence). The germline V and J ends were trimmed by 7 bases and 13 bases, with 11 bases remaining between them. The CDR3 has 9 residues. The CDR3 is CAFFSIQHF. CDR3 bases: TGTGCCTTCTTTAGCATTCAGCATTTT.

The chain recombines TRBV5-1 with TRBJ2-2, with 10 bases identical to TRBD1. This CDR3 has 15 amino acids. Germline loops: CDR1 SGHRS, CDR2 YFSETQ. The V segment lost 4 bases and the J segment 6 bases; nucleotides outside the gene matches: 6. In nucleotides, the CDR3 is TGCGCCAGCAGCCCTGGGACAGGGGCGGCCGGGGAGCTGTTTTTT. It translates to CASSPGTGAAGELFF.

For the CDR3, the DNA is TGTGCCAGCAGCTTACTCAGGGGGACCTACGAGCAGTACTTC. Residues: CASSLLRGTYEQYF. The V and J genes are TRBV7-2 and TRBJ2-7; 7 positions match TRBD1. Germline CDR1 SGHTA, CDR2 FQGNSA. J was trimmed by 2 bases and V by 2 bases; bases with no gene match: 3. There are 14 residues in the CDR3. The full variable domain, in which reference TRBV7-2 and TRBJ2-7 provide the parts outside the CDR3, is GAGVSQSPSNKVTEKGKDVELRCDPISGHTALYWYRQSLGQGLEFLIYFQGNSAPDKSGLPSDRFSAERTGGSVSTLTIQRTQQEDSAVYLCASSLLRGTYEQYFGPGTRLTVT.

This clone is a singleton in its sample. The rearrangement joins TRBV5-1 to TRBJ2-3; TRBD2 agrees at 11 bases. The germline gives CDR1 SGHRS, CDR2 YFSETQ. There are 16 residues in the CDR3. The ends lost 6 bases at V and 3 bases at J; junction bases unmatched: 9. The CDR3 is CASTRLAGFKTDTQYF. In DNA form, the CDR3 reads TGCGCCAGCACCCGACTAGCGGGGTTTAAGACAGATACGCAGTATTTT.

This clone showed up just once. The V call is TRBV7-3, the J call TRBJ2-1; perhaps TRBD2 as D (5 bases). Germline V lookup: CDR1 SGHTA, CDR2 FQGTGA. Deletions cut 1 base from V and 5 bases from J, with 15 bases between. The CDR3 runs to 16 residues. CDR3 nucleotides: TGTGCCAGCAGCTTAAGAGGGCATGGTTGGGACAATGAGCAGTTCTTC. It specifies CASSLRGHGWDNEQFF.

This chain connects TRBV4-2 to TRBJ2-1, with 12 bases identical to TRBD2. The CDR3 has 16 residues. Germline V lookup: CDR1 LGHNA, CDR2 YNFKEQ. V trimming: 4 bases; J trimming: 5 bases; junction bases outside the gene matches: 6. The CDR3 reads CASSPWTSGANNEQFF. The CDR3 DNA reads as TGTGCCAGCAGCCCCTGGACTAGCGGGGCCAACAATGAGCAGTTCTTC.

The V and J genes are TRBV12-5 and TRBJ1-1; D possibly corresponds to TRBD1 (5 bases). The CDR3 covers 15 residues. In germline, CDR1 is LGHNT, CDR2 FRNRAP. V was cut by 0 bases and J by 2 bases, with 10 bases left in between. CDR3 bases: TGTGCTAGTGGTTTGGTCATCCAGGGTAACACTGAAGCTTTCTTT. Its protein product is CASGLVIQGNTEAFF. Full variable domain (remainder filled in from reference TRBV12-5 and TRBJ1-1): DARVTQTPRHKVTEMGQEVTMRCQPILGHNTVFWYRQTMMQGLELLAYFRNRAPLDDSGMPKDRFSAEMPDATLATLKIQPSEPRDSAVYFCASGLVIQGNTEAFFGQGTRLTVV.

CDR3 loop: CASSARDRSTGELFF. In DNA, the CDR3 is TGTGCCAGCAGTGCCCGGGACAGGTCCACCGGGGAGCTGTTTTTT. The V gene is TRBV27, the J gene TRBJ2-2; TRBD1 aligns across 8 bases. This CDR3 contains 15 residues. Germline V gene data show CDR1 as MNHEY and CDR2 as SMNVEV (reference sequence). Losses at the gene ends were 5 bases for V and 4 bases for J; bases not matched to a gene: 6.

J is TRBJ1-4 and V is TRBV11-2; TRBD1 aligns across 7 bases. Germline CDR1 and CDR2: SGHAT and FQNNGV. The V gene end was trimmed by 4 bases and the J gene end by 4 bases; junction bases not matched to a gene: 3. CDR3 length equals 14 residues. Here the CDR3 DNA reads TGTGCCAGCAGCTCCCCAGGGGGTAATGAAAAACTGTTTTTT. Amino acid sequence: CASSSPGGNEKLFF.

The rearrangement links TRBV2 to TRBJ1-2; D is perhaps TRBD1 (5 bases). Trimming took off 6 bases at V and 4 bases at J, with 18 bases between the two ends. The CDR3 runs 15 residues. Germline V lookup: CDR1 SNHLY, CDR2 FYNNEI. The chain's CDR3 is CASRRSDSPLYGYTF. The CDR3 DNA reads TGTGCCAGCAGACGGTCCGACAGCCCTCTCTATGGCTACACCTTC.

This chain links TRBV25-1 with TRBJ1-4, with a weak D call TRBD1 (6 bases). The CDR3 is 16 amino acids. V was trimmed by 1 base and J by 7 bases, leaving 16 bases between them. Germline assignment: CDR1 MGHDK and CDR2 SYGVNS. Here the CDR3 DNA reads TGTGCCAGCAGTGAATTGGGAACAGGGCGGGTTGAAAAACTGTTTTTT. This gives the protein CASSELGTGRVEKLFF.

For the CDR3, the DNA is TGTGCCAGCAGTTTACGAGGGGGGGGGTCAGATACGCAGTATTTT. Its protein product is CASSLRGGGSDTQYF. The rearrangement uses TRBV28 and TRBJ2-3; D is perhaps TRBD2 (7 bases). The CDR3 runs 15 residues. In germline, CDR1 is MDHEN, CDR2 SYDVKM. Trimming shortened V by 2 bases and J by 4 bases, and 13 bases separated the two germline ends.

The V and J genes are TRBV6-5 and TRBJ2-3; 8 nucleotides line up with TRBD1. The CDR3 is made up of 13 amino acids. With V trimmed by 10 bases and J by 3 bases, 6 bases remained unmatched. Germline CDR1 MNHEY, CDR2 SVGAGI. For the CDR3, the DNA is TGTGCCATCCGACAGGGGAAGACAGATACGCAGTATTTT. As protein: CAIRQGKTDTQYF.

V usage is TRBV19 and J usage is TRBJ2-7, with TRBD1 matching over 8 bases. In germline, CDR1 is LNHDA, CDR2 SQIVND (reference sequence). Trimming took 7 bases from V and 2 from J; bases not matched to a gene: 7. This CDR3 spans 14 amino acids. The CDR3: CASKTGVDTYEQYF. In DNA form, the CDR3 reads TGTGCCAGTAAGACAGGGGTCGACACCTACGAGCAGTACTTC.

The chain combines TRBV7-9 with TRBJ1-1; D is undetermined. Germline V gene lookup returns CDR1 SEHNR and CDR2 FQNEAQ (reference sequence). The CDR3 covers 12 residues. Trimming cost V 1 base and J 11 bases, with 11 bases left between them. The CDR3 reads CASSLDRTRAFF. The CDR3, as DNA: TGTGCCAGCAGCTTAGACCGGACTCGCGCTTTCTTT.